The rows below give T cell receptor beta chains drawn from one sample of a study of CD8 T cells in ankylosing spondylitis. MiXCR, applied by TCRdb to the 5' RACE reads, yields one record per CDR3 protein. The profile covers about 150,000 distinct CDR3 sequences, with under 55% appearing a single time and 12% to 15% taken by the ten largest. The sample taken for sequencing was synovial fluid, either unsorted or a sorted T cell fraction (not recorded which). The source of these receptors is a male donor with ankylosing spondylitis. CDR3s include the opening cysteine and the closing phenylalanine or tryptophan. D genes are given only for firm matches. Clone size is not always given. Where it is, it says once, few, many or a class for expanded clones.

cdr3_aa cdr3_nt j_call v_call clone_size d_call
CASSYRFGGTTDTQYF TGTGCCAGCAGCTATCGGTTTGGGGGTACCACAGATACGCAGTATTTT TRBJ2-3 TRBV7-9 NA NA
CASSPTGTYAAFF TGTGCCAGCAGCCCAACCGGGACTTATGCGGCTTTCTTT TRBJ1-1 TRBV7-9 NA NA
CASSLYEFRPSYGYTF TGTGCCAGCAGCTTATACGAGTTTCGGCCTTCCTATGGCTACACCTTC TRBJ1-2 TRBV7-9 NA NA
CSASPPLTEAFF TGCAGTGCTAGTCCGCCCCTCACTGAAGCTTTCTTT TRBJ1-1 TRBV20-1 few NA
CASSNGTPGNTIYF TGTGCCAGCAGCAACGGGACTCCTGGAAACACCATATATTTT TRBJ1-3 TRBV11-2 once NA
CASSPYPQGESEAFF TGCGCCAGCAGCCCATACCCACAGGGTGAGTCTGAAGCTTTCTTT TRBJ1-1 TRBV5-1 once NA
CASSQAPGWAYNEQFF TGTGCCAGCAGCCAAGCTCCGGGGTGGGCCTACAATGAGCAGTTCTTC TRBJ2-1 TRBV4-2 once NA
CAISDYTEETQYF TGTGCCATCAGTGACTATACCGAAGAGACCCAGTACTTC TRBJ2-5 TRBV10-3 NA NA
CSVIEGVYLGTEAFF TGCAGCGTTATTGAAGGTGTATATTTGGGCACTGAAGCTTTCTTT TRBJ1-1 TRBV29-1 few NA
CSVVGGLAGELFF TGCAGCGTTGTGGGGGGGCTGGCCGGGGAGCTGTTTTTT TRBJ2-2 TRBV29-1 once NA
CASSHTLTSGWGNEQFF TGCGCCAGCAGCCATACACTAACTAGCGGGTGGGGAAATGAGCAGTTCTTC TRBJ2-1 TRBV4-3 NA TRBD2
CASSPLGGQGFSEQYF TGTGCCAGCAGCCCCCTCGGGGGACAGGGGTTCTCCGAGCAGTACTTC TRBJ2-7 TRBV7-6 once TRBD1
CASSQEGAGGGWSYEQYF TGCGCCAGCAGCCAAGAAGGCGCGGGAGGGGGTTGGTCCTACGAGCAGTACTTC TRBJ2-7 TRBV4-3 many TRBD2
CASSLHKAIWSDGYTF TGCGCCAGCAGCTTGCACAAGGCTATTTGGTCGGATGGCTACACCTTC TRBJ1-2 TRBV5-1 NA NA
CASSQVSVAGNEAETQYF TGTGCCAGCAGCCAAGTGTCCGTGGCAGGGAATGAGGCGGAGACCCAGTACTTC TRBJ2-5 TRBV3-1 NA NA
CASPGGGNYADTQYF TGTGCCAGTCCGGGTGGCGGGAATTATGCAGATACGCAGTATTTT TRBJ2-3 TRBV27 NA NA
CASSVNRGNTQYF TGTGCCAGCAGTGTGAACAGGGGGAATACGCAGTATTTT TRBJ2-3 TRBV2 few TRBD1
CASDSTADYGYTF TGTGCCAGCGACTCTACAGCTGACTATGGCTACACCTTC TRBJ1-2 TRBV2 NA NA
CASSLGRPWGETQYF TGCGCCAGCAGCTTGGGACGGCCTTGGGGAGAGACCCAGTACTTC TRBJ2-5 TRBV5-1 NA NA
CASSYMPNPGELFF TGTGCCAGCAGTTATATGCCTAACCCCGGGGAGCTGTTTTTT TRBJ2-2 TRBV6-5 few NA
CASSYSMGVYPTNEKLFF TGTGCCAGCAGTTACTCTATGGGGGTCTATCCAACTAATGAAAAACTGTTTTTT TRBJ1-4 TRBV6-5 few NA
CASSYGLAYGYTF TGTGCCAGCAGTTACGGGCTGGCCTATGGCTACACCTTC TRBJ1-2 TRBV6-5 many NA
CASSLVGGGGDTQYF TGTGCCAGCAGCTTAGTGGGGGGAGGAGGAGATACGCAGTATTTT TRBJ2-3 TRBV7-8 many NA
CASSLGQGNTAYNSPLHF TGTGCCAGCAGCTTGGGACAGGGAAACACAGCGTATAATTCACCCCTCCACTTT TRBJ1-6 TRBV13 many TRBD1
CASSLSSGRNEQYF TGTGCCAGCAGTTTATCCAGCGGGAGGAACGAGCAGTACTTC TRBJ2-7 TRBV12-3/TRBV12-4 few TRBD2
CASSESETYNEQFF TGTGCCAGCAGTGAATCGGAAACCTACAATGAGCAGTTCTTC TRBJ2-1 TRBV6-1 NA NA
CASSRRDYKGLAKNIQYF TGCGCCAGCAGCCGACGGGACTACAAGGGGCTAGCCAAAAACATTCAGTACTTC TRBJ2-4 TRBV4-1 few TRBD2
CASRDGNTGELFF TGTGCCAGCCGGGACGGTAACACCGGGGAGCTGTTTTTT TRBJ2-2 TRBV12-3/TRBV12-4 many NA
CASSQATGGASGEQYF TGTGCCAGCAGCCAGGCAACGGGAGGGGCCTCCGGCGAGCAGTACTTC TRBJ2-7 TRBV4-2 once TRBD2
CASSANSPLHF TGTGCCAGCAGCGCGAATTCACCCCTCCACTTT TRBJ1-6 TRBV7-9 once NA
CASSQGTGANFLDTQYF TGCGCCAGCAGCCAAGGAACAGGGGCCAACTTTCTTGATACGCAGTATTTT TRBJ2-3 TRBV4-1 NA TRBD1
CASSVGQGYTEAFF TGTGCCAGCAGCGTAGGACAGGGGTACACTGAAGCTTTCTTT TRBJ1-1 TRBV14 NA TRBD1
CASSLAWNTEAFF TGTGCCAGCAGCTTGGCGTGGAACACTGAAGCTTTCTTT TRBJ1-1 TRBV5-6 NA NA
CASNVQAYNSPLHF TGTGCCAGCAACGTTCAGGCCTATAATTCACCCCTCCACTTT TRBJ1-6 TRBV28 NA NA
CASSLVGLYEQYF TGTGCCAGCAGTTTAGTCGGCCTTTACGAGCAGTACTTC TRBJ2-7 TRBV12-3/TRBV12-4 NA NA
CATWDEPSTGELFF TGTGCCACTTGGGACGAACCATCCACCGGGGAGCTGTTTTTT TRBJ2-2 TRBV12-3/TRBV12-4 few NA
CASSPNGGRGSPYGYTF TGTGCCAGCAGCCCCAACGGGGGACGTGGCTCTCCCTATGGCTACACCTTC TRBJ1-2 TRBV5-6 NA NA
CASSRPGLLWTDTQYF TGTGCCAGCTCGCGCCCGGGACTCTTGTGGACAGATACGCAGTATTTT TRBJ2-3 TRBV18 NA NA
CASSRRRTQYF TGTGCCAGCAGCAGACGTAGGACCCAGTACTTC TRBJ2-5 TRBV7-9 NA NA
CAISESNAPAIQYF TGTGCCATCAGTGAGTCCAACGCACCAGCCATTCAGTACTTC TRBJ2-4 TRBV10-3 few NA
CASSWGGQSYEQYF TGTGCCAGCAGCTGGGGGGGACAGTCCTACGAGCAGTACTTC TRBJ2-7 TRBV27 NA NA
CASSDLPGQGANEQFF TGTGCCAGCAGCGACCTACCGGGACAGGGGGCTAATGAGCAGTTCTTC TRBJ2-1 TRBV6-4 few TRBD1
CASSPTYSGANVLTF TGTGCCAGCAGCCCGACATACTCTGGGGCCAACGTCCTGACTTTC TRBJ2-6 TRBV7-9 few NA
CASSTGGDSYEQYF TGTGCCAGCAGTACAGGGGGCGACTCCTACGAGCAGTACTTC TRBJ2-7 TRBV6-1 NA TRBD1
CAISESGWRGVYNEQFF TGTGCCATCAGTGAGTCGGGCTGGCGGGGGGTCTACAATGAGCAGTTCTTC TRBJ2-1 TRBV10-3 few TRBD2
CASSQTLAEWDNEQFF TGCGCCAGCAGCCAAACGTTGGCAGAATGGGACAATGAGCAGTTCTTC TRBJ2-1 TRBV4-3 few NA